The rows below give T cell receptor beta chains drawn from one sample of a study of control samples from healthy donors and cancer patients. Clones were sequenced by immunoSEQ multiplex PCR, and TCRdb holds only the in-frame ones, with some missing. The table lists 200,000 or so clones, around 93% of them singletons. Sequenced input: blood. The receptor source for this set is a young man in good health. CDR3s leave out the opening cysteine and the closing phenylalanine or tryptophan. Each record gives: V gene, CDR3 protein.

>TRBV7-2
ASSRRGGAGADYEQY
>TRBV28
ASSVGGDRGLHEQF
>TRBV6-5
ASSPGTAGEEKLF
>TRBV27
ASSFAGEGYEQY
>TRBV27
ASSYKAGGTYDSPLH
>TRBV18
ASSPTGSQNIQY
>TRBV7-9
ASSLEQGLNTEAF
>TRBV5-5
ASSLWGQGAHEQF
>TRBV5-1
ASSLDYLGAGFYEQY
>TRBV10-1
ASSEEWRGGRYEQY
>TRBV14
ASSPRGQSNSPLH
>TRBV7-9
ASRPPGQQSPLH
>TRBV18
ASSPPGFLSPLH
>TRBV11-2
ASTVGGGLGLHTDTQY
>TRBV27
ARYQVSNQPQH
>TRBV2
ASRLVGMTDTQY
>TRBV7-8
ASSLGAMNTEAF
>TRBV24-1
ATSETPTGGDTGELF
>TRBV2
ASSEGRRASEQY
>TRBV30
AWSVGGPFRTDTQY
>TRBV4-1
ASSQEGGLGGSAKNIQY
>TRBV30
AWSRDIRSNSPLH
>TRBV5-1
ASSFRGQGPPDTQY
>TRBV1
TSSQESWVLVREAGGPLDTQY
>TRBV19
ASIPAGGNQPQH
>TRBV21-1
ASRKGEQF
>TRBV7-3
ASSFRDRDIQY
>TRBV6-4
ASTGGVGSPLH
>TRBV7-9
ASSLGDRDNEKLF
>TRBV30
AWSEQHYEQY
>TRBV11-2
ASSLWLNTEAF
>TRBV5-1
ASSRGTATNEKLF
>TRBV10-2
ASSGLDRAGGYT
>TRBV10-1
ASSESSGNEQF
>TRBV4-1
ASSQVPGQGSGQPQH
>TRBV6-5
ASRDRTSTDTQY
>TRBV6-5
ASSPQGTEAF
>TRBV3-1/TRBV3-2
ASSQRPLGNSPLH
>TRBV4-1
ASSQDVRTVSGNTIY
>TRBV18
ASTTTGQGTDTQY
>TRBV19
ASTSTNMNTEAF